This TCR beta chain originates from a study of blood T cell repertoires in COVID-19. About the research overall: COVID-19 samples collected from the United States, Italy and Spain covered acute and convalescent phases. Sources were T cells, B-cell-depleted T cells, or PBMCs; the material itself was cDNA or gDNA.

Germline lookup yields CDR1 MNHEY and CDR2 SMNVEV (reference sequence). CDR3 length: 17 residues. Trimming at V came to 3 bases and at J to 6 bases, leaving 10 bases not matched to a gene. Per the original methods: Reference gene primer amplification yielded estimated nucleated cell counts. Profiled with immunoSEQ multiplex PCR; TCRdb holds only in-frame clones, not every one. Clone size and V and J calls were adopted from that table, with D and trimming inferred from the DNA. The sample has approximately 670,000 clones; about nine tenths are singletons. The material sequenced was peripheral blood. The rearrangement links TRBV27 to TRBJ2-1; 11 bases are shared with TRBD1. The receptor was derived from a woman under 30 with acute or convalescent COVID-19. In DNA, the CDR3 is TGTGCCAGCAGTTTTAACCCCCCCGGGACAGGGGGCAATGAGCAGTTCTTC. It encodes CASSFNPPGTGGNEQFF.